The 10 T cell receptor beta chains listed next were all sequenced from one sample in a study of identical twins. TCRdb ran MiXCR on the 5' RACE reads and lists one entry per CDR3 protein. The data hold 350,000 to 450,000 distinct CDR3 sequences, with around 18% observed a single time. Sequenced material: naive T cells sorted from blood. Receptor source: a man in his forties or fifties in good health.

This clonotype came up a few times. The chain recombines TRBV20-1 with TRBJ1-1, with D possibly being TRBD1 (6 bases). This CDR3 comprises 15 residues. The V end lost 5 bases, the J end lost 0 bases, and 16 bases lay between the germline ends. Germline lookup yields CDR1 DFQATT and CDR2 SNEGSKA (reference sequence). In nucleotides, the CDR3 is TGCAGTGCTGTGCAGTCCGGGACATTGAACACTGAAGCTTTCTTT. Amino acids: CSAVQSGTLNTEAFF.

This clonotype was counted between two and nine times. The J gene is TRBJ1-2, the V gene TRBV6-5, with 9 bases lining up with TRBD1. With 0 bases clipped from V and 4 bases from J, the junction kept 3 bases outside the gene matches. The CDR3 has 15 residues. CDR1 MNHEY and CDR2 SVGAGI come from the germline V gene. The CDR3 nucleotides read TGTGCCAGCAGTTACTCGACAGGGGGAATCTATGGCTACACCTTC. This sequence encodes CASSYSTGGIYGYTF.

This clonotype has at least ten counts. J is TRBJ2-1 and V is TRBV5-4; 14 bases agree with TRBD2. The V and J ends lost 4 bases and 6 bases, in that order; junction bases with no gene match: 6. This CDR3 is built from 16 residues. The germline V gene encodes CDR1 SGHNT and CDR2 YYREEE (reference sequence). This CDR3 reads CASSPAGTSGGNEQFF. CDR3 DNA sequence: TGTGCCAGCAGCCCCGCCGGGACTAGCGGGGGCAATGAGCAGTTCTTC.

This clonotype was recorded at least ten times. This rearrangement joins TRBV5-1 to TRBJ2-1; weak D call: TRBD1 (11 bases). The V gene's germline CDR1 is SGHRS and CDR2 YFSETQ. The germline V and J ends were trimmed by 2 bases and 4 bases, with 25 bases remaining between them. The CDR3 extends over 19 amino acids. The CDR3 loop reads CASSLTGQGGLAPYNEQFF. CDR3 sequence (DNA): TGCGCCAGCAGCTTAACGGGACAGGGGGGACTAGCGCCTTACAATGAGCAGTTCTTC.

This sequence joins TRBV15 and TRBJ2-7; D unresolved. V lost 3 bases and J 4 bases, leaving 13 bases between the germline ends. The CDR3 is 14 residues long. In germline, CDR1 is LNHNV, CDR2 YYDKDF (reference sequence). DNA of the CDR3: TGTGCCACCAGCAGTTCTAGGAGCGTTTACGAGCAGTACTTC. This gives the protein CATSSSRSVYEQYF.

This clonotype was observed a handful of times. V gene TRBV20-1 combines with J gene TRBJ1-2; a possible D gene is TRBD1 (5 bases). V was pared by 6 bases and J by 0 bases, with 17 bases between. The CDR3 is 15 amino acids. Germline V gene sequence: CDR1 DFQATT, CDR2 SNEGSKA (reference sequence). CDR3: CSAKDAGATNYGYTF. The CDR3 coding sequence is TGCAGTGCAAAAGACGCCGGGGCAACTAACTATGGCTACACCTTC.

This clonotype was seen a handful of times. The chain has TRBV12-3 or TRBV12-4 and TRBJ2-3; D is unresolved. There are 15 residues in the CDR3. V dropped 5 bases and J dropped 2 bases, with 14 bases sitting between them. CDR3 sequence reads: CASSPYLVATDTQYF. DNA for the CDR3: TGTGCCAGCAGTCCTTACCTAGTCGCCACAGATACGCAGTATTTT.

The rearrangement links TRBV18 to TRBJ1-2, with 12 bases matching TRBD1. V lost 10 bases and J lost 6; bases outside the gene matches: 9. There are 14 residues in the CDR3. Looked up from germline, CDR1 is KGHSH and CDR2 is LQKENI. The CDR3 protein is CATGTGGAGDGYTF. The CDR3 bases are TGTGCCACCGGGACAGGGGGCGCGGGCGATGGCTACACCTTC. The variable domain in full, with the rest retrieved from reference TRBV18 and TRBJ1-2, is NAGVMQNPRHLVRRRGQEARLRCSPMKGHSHVYWYRQLPEEGLKFMVYLQKENIIDESGMPKERFSAEFPKEGPSILRIQQVVRGDSAAYFCATGTGGAGDGYTFGSGTRLTVV.

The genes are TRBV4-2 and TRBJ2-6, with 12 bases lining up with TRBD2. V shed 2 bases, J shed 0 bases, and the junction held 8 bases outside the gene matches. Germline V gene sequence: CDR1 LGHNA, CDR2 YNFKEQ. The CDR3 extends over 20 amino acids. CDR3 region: CASSQNSGLAGFSGANVLTF. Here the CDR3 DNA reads TGTGCCAGCAGCCAAAACAGTGGACTAGCGGGGTTCTCTGGGGCCAACGTCCTGACTTTC.

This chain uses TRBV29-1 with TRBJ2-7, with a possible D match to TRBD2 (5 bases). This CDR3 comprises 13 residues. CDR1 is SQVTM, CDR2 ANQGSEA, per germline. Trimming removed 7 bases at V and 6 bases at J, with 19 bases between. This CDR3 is CSERNQVGGEQYF. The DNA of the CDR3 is TGCAGCGAGAGGAACCAAGTCGGAGGCGAGCAGTACTTC.